Listed below are T cell receptor beta chains from one sample, sequenced in a study of control samples from healthy donors and cancer patients. Clones were read by immunoSEQ multiplex PCR, and TCRdb kept only the in-frame ones, dropping some. Counted here are more than 85,000 clones, 80% to 90% occurring once; the ten biggest clones make up roughly 18%. Material: blood. These receptors were taken from a woman aged 50 to 65 in good health. The CDR3 runs from the conserved cysteine through the conserved F or W. A D gene is named only where the DNA matches it firmly. Clone size is given for some rows only: seen once, a few or many times, or a class if the clone is expanded.

clone_size: few
j_call: TRBJ2-2
v_call: TRBV7-3
d_call: TRBD2
cdr3_aa: CASSYGGSNTGELFF
cdr3_nt: TGTGCCAGCAGCTATGGCGGGAGTAACACCGGGGAGCTGTTTTTT

clone_size: -
j_call: TRBJ1-4
v_call: TRBV18
d_call: TRBD1
cdr3_aa: CASSPLRPGGEKLFF
cdr3_nt: TGTGCCAGCTCACCGCTCCGACCAGGGGGTGAAAAACTGTTTTTT

clone_size: -
j_call: TRBJ2-7
v_call: TRBV7-2
d_call: TRBD1
cdr3_aa: CASSFSGQGSYEQYF
cdr3_nt: TGTGCCAGCAGCTTTTCCGGACAGGGGTCGTACGAGCAGTACTTC

clone_size: -
j_call: TRBJ1-1
v_call: TRBV11-2
d_call: -
cdr3_aa: CASSQVVEAFF
cdr3_nt: TGTGCCAGCAGCCAAGTGGTTGAAGCTTTCTTT

clone_size: -
j_call: TRBJ2-1
v_call: TRBV15
d_call: TRBD2
cdr3_aa: CAAAGTRGDEQFF
cdr3_nt: TGTGCCGCTGCCGGGACTAGAGGCGATGAGCAGTTCTTC

clone_size: -
j_call: TRBJ2-1
v_call: TRBV15
d_call: -
cdr3_aa: CATSREVPYNEQFF
cdr3_nt: TGTGCCACCAGCAGAGAGGTTCCGTACAATGAGCAGTTCTTC

clone_size: -
j_call: TRBJ1-3
v_call: TRBV6-2/TRBV6-3
d_call: -
cdr3_aa: CASSSGTRASGNTIYF
cdr3_nt: TGTGCCAGCAGCTCAGGGACAAGAGCGTCTGGAAACACCATATATTTT

clone_size: -
j_call: TRBJ1-2
v_call: TRBV9
d_call: -
cdr3_aa: CASSVGFGDGYTF
cdr3_nt: TGTGCCAGCAGCGTAGGTTTTGGGGATGGCTACACCTTC

clone_size: -
j_call: TRBJ1-2
v_call: TRBV30
d_call: -
cdr3_aa: CAWSVRGTPGGYTF
cdr3_nt: TGTGCCTGGAGTGTACGGGGCACTCCGGGAGGCTACACCTTC

clone_size: -
j_call: TRBJ1-2
v_call: TRBV6-4
d_call: -
cdr3_aa: CASSGGEGRSYGYTF
cdr3_nt: TGTGCCAGCAGTGGGGGGGAGGGAAGATCCTATGGCTACACCTTC

clone_size: -
j_call: TRBJ2-5
v_call: TRBV5-5
d_call: -
cdr3_aa: CASSLSPGQVATQYF
cdr3_nt: TGTGCCAGCAGCTTGTCTCCCGGGCAGGTGGCGACCCAGTACTTC

clone_size: -
j_call: TRBJ1-5
v_call: TRBV27
d_call: -
cdr3_aa: CASGSSSNQPQHF
cdr3_nt: TGTGCCAGCGGCAGTTCTAGCAATCAGCCCCAGCATTTT

clone_size: -
j_call: TRBJ2-2
v_call: TRBV7-3
d_call: -
cdr3_aa: CASSLMMAGGTGELFF
cdr3_nt: TGTGCCAGCAGCTTAATGATGGCAGGAGGAACCGGGGAGCTGTTTTTT

clone_size: -
j_call: TRBJ1-5
v_call: TRBV6-5
d_call: -
cdr3_aa: CATSPGTWIGQPQHF
cdr3_nt: TGTGCCACAAGTCCCGGGACATGGATCGGTCAGCCCCAGCATTTT

clone_size: -
j_call: TRBJ1-2
v_call: TRBV7-2
d_call: -
cdr3_aa: CASSLGGGGVYGYTF
cdr3_nt: TGTGCCAGCAGCTTAGGAGGAGGGGGTGTCTATGGCTACACCTTC

clone_size: -
j_call: TRBJ2-7
v_call: TRBV4-1
d_call: -
cdr3_aa: CPRSRLESSYEQYF
cdr3_nt: TGCCCCCGCAGCCGACTGGAGTCCTCCTACGAGCAGTACTTC

clone_size: -
j_call: TRBJ1-1
v_call: TRBV7-8
d_call: -
cdr3_aa: CASRTIGGLNTEAFF
cdr3_nt: TGTGCCAGCAGAACAATTGGGGGGTTGAACACTGAAGCTTTCTTT

clone_size: -
j_call: TRBJ2-1
v_call: TRBV4-2
d_call: -
cdr3_aa: CASSQDPTGLANEQFF
cdr3_nt: TGTGCCAGCAGCCAAGACCCCACGGGGCTAGCCAATGAGCAGTTCTTC

clone_size: -
j_call: TRBJ1-1
v_call: TRBV5-6
d_call: -
cdr3_aa: CASSFPNRDTNTEAFF
cdr3_nt: TGTGCCAGCAGCTTTCCGAACCGGGATACGAACACTGAAGCTTTCTTT

clone_size: -
j_call: TRBJ2-1
v_call: TRBV7-9
d_call: -
cdr3_aa: CASSSGQGREQFF
cdr3_nt: TGTGCCAGCAGCTCGGGTCAGGGGCGTGAGCAGTTCTTC

clone_size: medium-sized
j_call: TRBJ1-1
v_call: TRBV18
d_call: -
cdr3_aa: CASSGGLFTEAFF
cdr3_nt: TGTGCCAGCTCGGGGGGGTTATTCACTGAAGCTTTCTTT

clone_size: -
j_call: TRBJ2-1
v_call: TRBV7-2
d_call: -
cdr3_aa: CASRGFNEQFF
cdr3_nt: TGTGCCAGCAGGGGGTTCAATGAGCAGTTCTTC

clone_size: -
j_call: TRBJ2-6
v_call: TRBV27
d_call: -
cdr3_aa: CASSLAKGSGANVLTF
cdr3_nt: TGTGCCAGCAGTTTAGCCAAGGGCTCTGGGGCCAACGTCCTGACTTTC

clone_size: -
j_call: TRBJ1-4
v_call: TRBV27
d_call: -
cdr3_aa: CASSGGVSEKLFF
cdr3_nt: TGTGCCAGCTCGGGGGGCGTATCTGAAAAACTGTTTTTT

clone_size: -
j_call: TRBJ2-3
v_call: TRBV19
d_call: TRBD1
cdr3_aa: CASREGQGARADTQYF
cdr3_nt: TGTGCCAGTAGGGAAGGACAGGGGGCTCGGGCAGATACGCAGTATTTT

clone_size: few
j_call: TRBJ1-1
v_call: TRBV3-1/TRBV3-2
d_call: -
cdr3_aa: CASSQDSALGGRTEAFF
cdr3_nt: TGTGCCAGCAGCCAAGATTCGGCCTTGGGGGGACGGACTGAAGCTTTCTTT

clone_size: -
j_call: TRBJ1-2
v_call: TRBV7-9
d_call: TRBD1
cdr3_aa: CASSPWGTGGGYTF
cdr3_nt: TGTGCCAGCAGCCCCTGGGGGACAGGAGGAGGCTACACCTTC

clone_size: -
j_call: TRBJ2-7
v_call: TRBV30
d_call: -
cdr3_aa: CAWSVLGQGTFHEQYF
cdr3_nt: TGTGCCTGGAGTGTATTAGGGCAGGGGACGTTCCACGAGCAGTACTTC

clone_size: once
j_call: TRBJ2-1
v_call: TRBV11-3
d_call: -
cdr3_aa: CASGNYNEQFF
cdr3_nt: TGTGCCAGCGGAAACTACAATGAGCAGTTCTTC